The source of this TCR beta chain is a study of T cells in Graves' hyperthyroidism and ophthalmopathy. General study points: Expanded thyroid clonotypes (above 0.001) were mostly also found in blood. Ophthalmopathy and stable hyperthyroidism were separated by a 13 V-J model.

The CDR3 is 17 amino acids. Trimming took 5 bases from V and 4 from J; bases not matched to a gene: 12. The CDR3 regions of TCR beta were amplified from RNA transcripts. The HTBI primer set served for first-round RT-PCR of the TCR CDR3. One entry per CDR3 protein, called by TCRdb with MiXCR from the multiplex PCR reads. Of approximately 560,000 distinct CDR3 sequences in the sample, 15% to 19% were seen once. This clonotype appeared a few times. Its cognate antigen is unknown. The sample was blood. The genes are TRBV12-3 or TRBV12-4 and TRBJ2-7, with 12 nucleotides matching TRBD2. The receptor was isolated from a woman in her twenties or thirties with Graves' hyperthyroidism. DNA of the CDR3: TGTGCCAGCAGTGGCCTAGATCTAGCGGGAGGGCCTTACGAGCAGTACTTC. Residues: CASSGLDLAGGPYEQYF.